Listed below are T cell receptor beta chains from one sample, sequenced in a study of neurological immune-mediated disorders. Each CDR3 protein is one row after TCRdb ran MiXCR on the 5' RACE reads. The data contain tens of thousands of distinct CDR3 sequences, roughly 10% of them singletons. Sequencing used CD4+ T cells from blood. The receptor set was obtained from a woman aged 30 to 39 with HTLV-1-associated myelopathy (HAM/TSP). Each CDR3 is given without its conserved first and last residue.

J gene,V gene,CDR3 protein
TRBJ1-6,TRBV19,ASTRGNSPLH
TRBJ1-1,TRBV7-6,ASSLFSGTGRNTEAF
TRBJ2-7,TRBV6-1,ASTSLQGAYEQY
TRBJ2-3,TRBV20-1,SALPSVGGTYTQY
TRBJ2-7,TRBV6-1,ASSEDGSFSYEQY
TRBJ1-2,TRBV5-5,ASSLVDRNYGYT
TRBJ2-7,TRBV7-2,ASSQRGGKYEQY
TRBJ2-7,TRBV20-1,SARDATSGGAFEQY
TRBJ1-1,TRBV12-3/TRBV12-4,ASSLSVGQGVHTEAF
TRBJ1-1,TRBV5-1,ASSLGDIGGEAF
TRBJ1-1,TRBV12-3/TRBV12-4,ASSGSGSTEAF
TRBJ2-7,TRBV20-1,SAAVQGLAGDLSYEQY
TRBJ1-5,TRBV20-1,SAKRGPGRGGGSNQPQH
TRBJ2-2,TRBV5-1,ASSFRTSGGSNTGELF
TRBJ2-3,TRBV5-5,ASIATSGGARLVNTQY
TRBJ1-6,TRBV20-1,SAIPGTGTYNSPLH
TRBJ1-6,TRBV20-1,SARPHLVSPLH
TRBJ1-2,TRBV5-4,ASSLPDYGYT